This note documents a single TCR beta chain sequence. Its antigen is as yet unknown. These data come from a study of breast tumors, draining lymph nodes, adjacent tissues. Study-level results: Compared with lymph nodes, tumors were less diverse; compared with nontumor tissue, more. The lymph node origin of tumor T cells was framed as consistent with a hypothesis, not demonstrated. Luminal-like breast cancer showed significantly higher tumor–nontumor repertoire similarity than basal-like. Data fit most tumor T cells coming from lymph node, expanding in tumor.

With 4 bases clipped from V and 9 bases from J, the junction kept 5 bases outside the gene matches. This CDR3 has 14 residues. CDR1 is SGHTA and CDR2 is FQGNSA in the germline V gene. TCRdb itself ran the multiplex PCR reads through MiXCR, one entry per CDR3 protein. Seen here are over 20,000 distinct CDR3 sequences, under 35% observed once, and the top ten hold around 10%. This clonotype was obtained from a female donor with breast cancer. Some clones in this sample may be carry-over from other donors' samples. Sequencing used breast tumor tissue. The chain links TRBV7-2 to TRBJ1-6, with 8 bases that match TRBD1. The CDR3 reads CASSSDRAPSPLHF. The CDR3 nucleotides read TGTGCCAGCAGCTCGGACAGGGCGCCTTCACCCCTCCACTTT.